These 17 T cell receptor beta chains came from one sample sequenced in a study of blood T cells in healthy people across ages. For the second PCR, which ran for roughly 6 to 12 cycles, a sample-barcoded 5' primer and a J-beta primer mix were used. One entry per CDR3 protein, called by TCRdb with MiXCR from the 5' RACE reads. The table has around 850,000 distinct CDR3 sequences, about 34% seen once. The sequencing sample was made of blood. These receptors all stem from a man aged 18 to 30 in good health.

This clonotype was counted between two and nine times. This sequence joins TRBV9 and TRBJ2-2; the match to TRBD2 covers 8 bases. V lost 2 bases and J lost 6; bases outside the gene matches: 6. Per germline, CDR1 SGDLS and CDR2 YYNGEE. CDR3 length: 15 residues. DNA for the CDR3: TGTGCCAGCAGCGTGCTCGGGGGGGGTTCCGGGGAGCTGTTTTTT. The encoded protein is CASSVLGGGSGELFF.

The chain combines TRBV15 with TRBJ1-5, with no clear D. V shed 5 bases and J shed 3 bases, with 14 bases lying between them. Germline V gene lookup returns CDR1 LNHNV and CDR2 YYDKDF (reference sequence). The CDR3 loop spans 15 amino acids. The CDR3 DNA is TGTGCCACCAGCGGGAGGACGGTAGCCAATCAGCCCCAGCATTTT. Translating it yields CATSGRTVANQPQHF.

V is TRBV5-1 and J is TRBJ2-1, with D possibly being TRBD2 (6 bases). Trimming cost V 7 bases and J 2 bases, with 16 bases left between them. CDR3 size: 15 residues. Germline V gene sequence: CDR1 SGHRS, CDR2 YFSETQ. This chain's CDR3 is CASSVQGTAYNEQFF. DNA of the CDR3: TGCGCCAGCTCAGTACAAGGGACTGCCTACAATGAGCAGTTCTTC.

There are a few counts of this clonotype. The genes are TRBV7-9 and TRBJ1-1, with unresolved D. Trimming pared 1 base from V and 7 bases from J, leaving 10 bases between. Germline CDR1 SEHNR, CDR2 FQNEAQ (reference sequence). The CDR3 is 13 residues long. CDR3 residues: CASSLVPNREAFF. CDR3 coding DNA: TGTGCCAGCAGCTTAGTCCCGAACCGTGAAGCTTTCTTT.

This clonotype has a count of ten or more. The chain combines TRBV6-1 with TRBJ1-1; D uncertain. CDR3 length: 18 residues. The V gene lost 7 bases and the J gene lost 0 bases, with 24 bases spanning the gap. Germline V gives CDR1 MNHNS, CDR2 SASEGT. CDR3 protein: CASIPHLGTATMNTEAFF. In DNA form, the CDR3 reads TGTGCCAGCATCCCCCATCTAGGAACGGCCACCATGAACACTGAAGCTTTCTTT.

The gene calls are TRBV20-1 and TRBJ1-5; tentative D call: TRBD1 (5 bases). The germline V gene encodes CDR1 DFQATT and CDR2 SNEGSKA (reference sequence). The ends were cut back, 0 bases at V and 3 bases at J, with 12 bases in the middle. CDR3 size: 15 residues. CDR3: CSAREPGQYNQPQHF. In DNA, the CDR3 is TGCAGTGCTAGAGAGCCTGGACAATACAATCAGCCCCAGCATTTT.

This clonotype has only one observation. A much larger clone differs from this one at a single base, so this may be a read error. V is TRBV3-1 and J is TRBJ1-2; no clear D. CDR3 length: 13 residues. V was trimmed by 0 bases and J by 12 bases, leaving 14 bases between them. CDR1 is LGHDT, CDR2 YNNKEL, per germline (reference sequence). CDR3 residues: CASSQEITGNHTF. CDR3 nucleotides: TGTGCCAGCAGCCAAGAAATAACCGGGAACCACACCTTC.

In DNA, the CDR3 is TGTGCCAGCAGCGTAGGGTTGCGGGGATTCAATGAGCAGTACTTC. This sequence encodes CASSVGLRGFNEQYF. The chain is built from TRBV9 and TRBJ2-7; D perhaps matches TRBD2 (6 bases). CDR1 SGDLS and CDR2 YYNGEE come from the germline V gene. Trimming removed 0 bases at V and 7 bases at J, with 17 bases between. The CDR3 is 15 amino acids.

This chain links TRBV4-2 with TRBJ2-3; 8 positions match TRBD2. Looked up from germline, CDR1 is LGHNA and CDR2 is YNFKEQ. This CDR3 spans 15 amino acids. V dropped 1 base and J dropped 4; count of bases not matched to a gene: 4. The CDR3 DNA reads as TGTGCCAGCAGCCAAGCGGGGGGGCCTGCAGATACGCAGTATTTT. Translating it yields CASSQAGGPADTQYF.

The chain is built from TRBV20-1 and TRBJ1-4; TRBD1 is a possible D gene (6 bases). CDR1 and CDR2 (germline): DFQATT, SNEGSKA (reference sequence). The length of the CDR3 is 13 residues. Trimming stripped 6 bases from V and 0 bases from J, with 8 bases between. CDR3 protein: CSAGQTTNEKLFF. The CDR3 DNA reads as TGCAGTGCCGGACAGACAACTAATGAAAAACTGTTTTTT.

Turning to this clonotype: One junction end disagrees with the germline gene, perhaps due to a read error. V and J are TRBV7-2 and TRBJ2-1; 8 nucleotides line up with TRBD2. The J call may be incorrect, as the DNA end agrees better with TRBJ2-7. From germline, CDR1 is SGHTA and CDR2 FQGNSA. The CDR3 sequence is 15 residues long. The DNA of the CDR3 is TGTGCTAGCAGTCGGGGGGGAGGGGCGTACAATGAGCAGTACTTC. This encodes CASSRGGGAYNEQYF.

This clonotype was observed a handful of times. V gene TRBV20-1 combines with J gene TRBJ1-2, with a weak D call TRBD1 (6 bases). The germline CDR1 and CDR2 sequences are DFQATT and SNEGSKA (reference sequence). The CDR3 is 14 residues long. The CDR3 reads CGGATQTGAGGYTF. The CDR3 DNA follows: TGCGGGGGCGCCACTCAAACCGGGGCTGGGGGCTACACCTTC.

The gene calls are TRBV4-2 and TRBJ2-1, with D possibly being TRBD2 (6 bases). The CDR3 is 15 residues long. Trimming cost V 3 bases and J 6 bases, with 15 bases left between them. CDR1 LGHNA and CDR2 YNFKEQ come from the germline V gene. The CDR3 is CASSQGLYDGNEQFF. The CDR3 bases are TGTGCCAGCAGCCAGGGACTGTACGACGGCAATGAGCAGTTCTTC.

This clonotype was counted at least ten times. The chain joins TRBV11-2 to TRBJ2-1; D gene uncertain. The V end was cut by 1 base, the J end by 4 bases, with 8 bases between. This CDR3 spans 14 amino acids. Looked up from germline, CDR1 is SGHAT and CDR2 is FQNNGV. The CDR3 is CASSLVRQYNEQFF. CDR3 coding DNA: TGTGCCAGCAGCTTAGTTCGTCAGTACAATGAGCAGTTCTTC.

This clonotype was found a few times. The V gene is TRBV5-1, the J gene TRBJ2-1; TRBD1 is a possible D gene (6 bases). With 1 base removed from V and 5 bases from J, the gap between germline ends came to 7 bases. The CDR3 length is 13 residues. CDR1 and CDR2 (germline): SGHRS, YFSETQ. CDR3 residues: CASSLPGDNEQFF. CDR3 in DNA: TGCGCCAGCAGCTTGCCAGGGGACAATGAGCAGTTCTTC.

The chain joins TRBV24-1 to TRBJ2-3; 9 nucleotides agree with TRBD1. Trimming at V came to 3 bases and at J to 2 bases, leaving 8 bases not matched to a gene. The CDR3 is 17 amino acids. From germline, CDR1 is KGHDR and CDR2 SFDVKD. CDR3 protein: CATSDPSGTGNTDTQYF. The CDR3 nucleotides are TGTGCCACCAGTGATCCGTCCGGGACAGGGAACACAGATACGCAGTATTTT.

This clonotype was seen a few times. The chain joins TRBV9 to TRBJ2-1, with 14 bases matching TRBD2. V was clipped by 3 bases and J by 0 bases; unmatched bases: 2. The germline CDR1 and CDR2 sequences are SGDLS and YYNGEE. CDR3 length: 17 residues. Written as DNA, the CDR3 is TGTGCCAGCAGCGCGACTAGCGGGGGGGGCTCCTACAATGAGCAGTTCTTC. It is translated as CASSATSGGGSYNEQFF.